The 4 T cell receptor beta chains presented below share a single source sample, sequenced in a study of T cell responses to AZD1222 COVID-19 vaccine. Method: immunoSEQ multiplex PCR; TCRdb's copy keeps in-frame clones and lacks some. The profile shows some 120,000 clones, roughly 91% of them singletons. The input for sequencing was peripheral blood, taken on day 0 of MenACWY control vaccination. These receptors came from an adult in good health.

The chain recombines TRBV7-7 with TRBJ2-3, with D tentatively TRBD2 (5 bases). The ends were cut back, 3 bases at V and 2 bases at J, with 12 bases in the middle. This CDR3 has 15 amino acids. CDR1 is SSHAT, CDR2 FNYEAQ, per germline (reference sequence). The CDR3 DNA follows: TGTGCCAGCAGCTTTTCCGGGAAAGACACAGATACGCAGTATTTT. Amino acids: CASSFSGKDTDTQYF.

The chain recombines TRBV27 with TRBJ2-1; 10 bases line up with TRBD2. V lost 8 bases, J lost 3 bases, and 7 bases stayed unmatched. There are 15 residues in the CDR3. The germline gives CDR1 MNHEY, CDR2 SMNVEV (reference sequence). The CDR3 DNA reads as TGTGCCAGCCGAAATTTAGCGGGAGGCTACAATGAGCAGTTCTTC. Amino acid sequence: CASRNLAGGYNEQFF.

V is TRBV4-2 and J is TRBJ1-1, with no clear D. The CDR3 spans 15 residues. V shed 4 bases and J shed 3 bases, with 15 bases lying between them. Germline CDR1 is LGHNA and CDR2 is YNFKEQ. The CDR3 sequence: CASSLSLARDTEAFF. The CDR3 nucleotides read TGTGCCAGCAGCCTCTCGTTGGCCAGAGACACTGAAGCTTTCTTT.

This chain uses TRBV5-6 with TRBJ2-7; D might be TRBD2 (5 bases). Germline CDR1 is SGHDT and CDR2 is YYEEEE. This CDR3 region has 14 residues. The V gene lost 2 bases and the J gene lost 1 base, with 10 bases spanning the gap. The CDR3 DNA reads TGTGCCAGCAGCTTCGAAGCGGATTCCTACGAGCAGTACTTC. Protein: CASSFEADSYEQYF.